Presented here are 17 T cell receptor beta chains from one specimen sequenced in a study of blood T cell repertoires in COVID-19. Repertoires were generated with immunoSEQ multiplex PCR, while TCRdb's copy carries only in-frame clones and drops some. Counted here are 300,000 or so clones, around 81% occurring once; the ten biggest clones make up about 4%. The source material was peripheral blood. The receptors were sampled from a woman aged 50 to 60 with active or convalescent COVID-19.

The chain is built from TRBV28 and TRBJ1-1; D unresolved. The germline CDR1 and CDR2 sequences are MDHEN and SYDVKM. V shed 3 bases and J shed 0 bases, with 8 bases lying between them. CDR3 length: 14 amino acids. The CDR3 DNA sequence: TGTGCCAGCAGTTTCACAGACATGAACACTGAAGCTTTCTTT. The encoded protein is CASSFTDMNTEAFF. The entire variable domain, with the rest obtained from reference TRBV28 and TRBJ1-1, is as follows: DVKVTQSSRYLVKRTGEKVFLECVQDMDHENMFWYRQDPGLGLRLIYFSYDVKMKEKGDIPEGYSVSREKKERFSLILESASTNQTSMYLCASSFTDMNTEAFFGQGTRLTVV.

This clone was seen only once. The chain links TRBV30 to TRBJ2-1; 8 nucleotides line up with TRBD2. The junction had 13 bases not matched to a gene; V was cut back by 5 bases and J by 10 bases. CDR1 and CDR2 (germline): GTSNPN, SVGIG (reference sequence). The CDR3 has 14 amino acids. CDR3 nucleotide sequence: TGTGCCTGGGGGGGGCTAGCGGGCTTTCAGGAGCAGTTCTTC. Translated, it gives CAWGGLAGFQEQFF. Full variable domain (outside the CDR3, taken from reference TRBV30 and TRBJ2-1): SQTIHQWPATLVQPVGSPLSLECTVEGTSNPNLYWYRQAAGRGLQLLFYSVGIGQISSEVPQNLSASRPQDRQFILSSKKLLLSDSGFYLCAWGGLAGFQEQFFGPGTRLTVL.

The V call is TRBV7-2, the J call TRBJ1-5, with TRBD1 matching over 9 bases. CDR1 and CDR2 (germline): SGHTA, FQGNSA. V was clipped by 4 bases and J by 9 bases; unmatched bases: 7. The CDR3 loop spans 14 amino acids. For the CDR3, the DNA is TGTGCCAGCAGCTCTACAGGGGGCTTTGGGCCCCAGCATTTT. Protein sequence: CASSSTGGFGPQHF.

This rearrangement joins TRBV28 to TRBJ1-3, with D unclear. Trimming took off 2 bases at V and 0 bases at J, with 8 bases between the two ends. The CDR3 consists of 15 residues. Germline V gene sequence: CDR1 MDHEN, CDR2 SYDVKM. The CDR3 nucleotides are TGTGCCAGCAGTTTACGCGGCGACTCTGGAAACACCATATATTTT. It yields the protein CASSLRGDSGNTIYF.

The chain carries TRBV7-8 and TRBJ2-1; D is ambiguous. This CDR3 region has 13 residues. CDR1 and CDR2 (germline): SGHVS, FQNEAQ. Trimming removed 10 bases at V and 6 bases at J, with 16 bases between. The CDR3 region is CATRPPWLNEQFF. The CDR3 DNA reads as TGTGCCACTAGACCCCCCTGGCTCAATGAGCAGTTCTTC.

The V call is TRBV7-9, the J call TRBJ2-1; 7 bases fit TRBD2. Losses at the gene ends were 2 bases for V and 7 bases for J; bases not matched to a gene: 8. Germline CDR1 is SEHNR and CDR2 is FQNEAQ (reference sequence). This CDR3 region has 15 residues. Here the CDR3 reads CASSLKWEGANEQFF. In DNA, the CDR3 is TGTGCCAGCAGCTTAAAATGGGAGGGCGCAAATGAGCAGTTCTTC.

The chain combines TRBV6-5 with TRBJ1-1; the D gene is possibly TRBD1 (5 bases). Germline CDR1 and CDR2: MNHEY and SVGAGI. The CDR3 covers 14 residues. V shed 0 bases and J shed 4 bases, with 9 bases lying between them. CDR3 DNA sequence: TGTGCCAGCAGTTACTCTAGGCAGGGCACTGAAGCTTTCTTT. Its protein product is CASSYSRQGTEAFF.

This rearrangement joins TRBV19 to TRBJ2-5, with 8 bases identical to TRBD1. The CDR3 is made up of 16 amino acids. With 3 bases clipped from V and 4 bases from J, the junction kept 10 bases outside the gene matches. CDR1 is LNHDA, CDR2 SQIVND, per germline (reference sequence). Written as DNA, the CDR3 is TGTGCCAGTAGTATTGCCGGGACAGGTTTCTCAGAGACCCAGTACTTC. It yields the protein CASSIAGTGFSETQYF.

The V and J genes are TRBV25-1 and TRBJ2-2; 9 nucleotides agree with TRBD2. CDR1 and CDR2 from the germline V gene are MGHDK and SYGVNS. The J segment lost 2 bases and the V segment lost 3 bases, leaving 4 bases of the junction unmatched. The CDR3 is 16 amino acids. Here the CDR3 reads CASSDAGGRNTGELFF. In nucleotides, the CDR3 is TGTGCCAGCAGTGACGCGGGAGGGAGAAACACCGGGGAGCTGTTTTTT.

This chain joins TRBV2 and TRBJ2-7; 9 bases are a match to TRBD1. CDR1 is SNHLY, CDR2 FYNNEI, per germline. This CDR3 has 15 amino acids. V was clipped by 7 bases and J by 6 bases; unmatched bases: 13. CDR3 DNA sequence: TGTGCCAGCAATCTGAGGATCGACAGGGGGGCCGAGCAGTACTTC. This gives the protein CASNLRIDRGAEQYF.

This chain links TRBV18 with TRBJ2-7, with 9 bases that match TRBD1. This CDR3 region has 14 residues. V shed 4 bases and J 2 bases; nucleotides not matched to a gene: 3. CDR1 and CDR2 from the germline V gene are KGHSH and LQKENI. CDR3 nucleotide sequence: TGTGCCAGCTCACAACAGGGGGCCACCTACGAGCAGTACTTC. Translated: CASSQQGATYEQYF.

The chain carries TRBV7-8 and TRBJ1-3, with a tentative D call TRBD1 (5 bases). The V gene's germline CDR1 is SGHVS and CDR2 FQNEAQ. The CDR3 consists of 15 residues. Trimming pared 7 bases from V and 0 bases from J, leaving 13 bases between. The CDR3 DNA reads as TGTGCCAGCACCCTTCGGGGGTACTCTGGAAACACCATATATTTT. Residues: CASTLRGYSGNTIYF.

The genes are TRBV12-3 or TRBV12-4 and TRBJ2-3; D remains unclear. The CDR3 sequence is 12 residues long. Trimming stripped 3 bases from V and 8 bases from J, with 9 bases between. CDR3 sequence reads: CASSFESGTQYF. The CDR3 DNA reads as TGTGCCAGCAGTTTCGAGTCCGGTACGCAGTATTTT.

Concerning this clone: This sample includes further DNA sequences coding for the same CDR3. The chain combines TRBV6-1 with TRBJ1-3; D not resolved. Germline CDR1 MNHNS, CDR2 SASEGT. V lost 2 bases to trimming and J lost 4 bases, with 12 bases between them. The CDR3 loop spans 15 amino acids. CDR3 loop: CASSENRGGGNTIYF. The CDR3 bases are TGTGCCAGCAGTGAAAATCGGGGAGGAGGAAACACCATATATTTT.

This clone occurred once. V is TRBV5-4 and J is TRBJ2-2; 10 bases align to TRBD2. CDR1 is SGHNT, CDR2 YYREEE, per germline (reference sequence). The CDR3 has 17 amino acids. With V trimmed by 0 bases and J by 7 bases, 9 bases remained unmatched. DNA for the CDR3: TGTGCCAGCAGCTTGGAGTCTAGCGGGAGCTGGGGCGGGGAGCTGTTTTTT. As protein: CASSLESSGSWGGELFF.

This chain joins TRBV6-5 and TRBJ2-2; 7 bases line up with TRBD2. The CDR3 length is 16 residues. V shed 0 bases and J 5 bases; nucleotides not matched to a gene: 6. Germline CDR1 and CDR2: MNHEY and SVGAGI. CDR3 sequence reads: CASSYSGQGGTGELFF. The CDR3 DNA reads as TGTGCCAGCAGTTACTCGGGGCAGGGAGGGACCGGGGAGCTGTTTTTT.

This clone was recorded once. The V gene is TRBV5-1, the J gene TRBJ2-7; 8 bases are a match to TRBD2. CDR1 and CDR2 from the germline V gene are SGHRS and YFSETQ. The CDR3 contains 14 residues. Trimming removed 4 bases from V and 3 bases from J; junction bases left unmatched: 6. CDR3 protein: CASSPGTSRYEQYF. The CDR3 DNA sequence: TGCGCCAGCAGCCCCGGGACTAGTCGCTACGAGCAGTACTTC.